These 26 T cell receptor beta chains were all obtained from the same sample, sequenced in a study of radiation and T cells in renal cell carcinoma (dated by TCRdb to 2018 to 2020). The time point label, as the study defines it: blood 2 weeks post-SBRT. Sample treatment or condition, as interpreted from the label and publication: 15 Gy SBRT to primary tumor, nephrectomy 4 weeks later. Library creation used the immunoSEQ multiplex PCR assay. Not all clones reach the TCRdb copy of this immuneACCESS table, which keeps in-frame sequences only. Checked studies attribute under half of the gap to unresolved V genes and leave the rest unexplained. In this sample the table shows roughly 80,000 clones, 80% to 90% of which occur a single time. The leading ten clones occupy 20% to 25% of the sample. The input for sequencing was blood, taken from a patient whose treatment included radiotherapy and nephrectomy. The receptors were gathered from a woman between 50 and 59 years old with renal cell carcinoma.

This clone was counted a single time. The chain combines TRBV7-2 with TRBJ2-5; 10 nucleotides line up with TRBD2. The V and J ends lost 4 bases and 5 bases, in that order; junction bases with no gene match: 13. Germline values: CDR1 SGHTA, CDR2 FQGNSA. The CDR3 extends over 17 amino acids. CDR3 nucleotides: TGTGCCAGCAGCTCCTTACCTAGCGGGAGCCGGCTGGAGACCCAGTACTTC. Amino acids: CASSSLPSGSRLETQYF.

V is TRBV11-2 and J is TRBJ2-5, with D possibly being TRBD1 or TRBD2 (5 bases each). The CDR3 contains 16 residues. The ends were cut back, 2 bases at V and 2 bases at J, with 15 bases in the middle. Looked up from germline, CDR1 is SGHAT and CDR2 is FQNNGV. The CDR3 loop reads CASSLRVGEPQETQYF. The CDR3 DNA reads as TGTGCCAGCAGCTTAAGGGTGGGGGAACCACAAGAGACCCAGTACTTC.

On this clone: The same CDR3 can be traced to other DNA sequences in this sample. This rearrangement joins TRBV6-5 to TRBJ1-2; 7 bases line up with TRBD1. The V gene end was trimmed by 6 bases and the J gene end by 11 bases; junction bases not matched to a gene: 12. The CDR3 spans 13 residues. Per the germline V gene, CDR1 is MNHEY and CDR2 is SVGAGI. The CDR3 nucleotides read TGTGCCAGCAGGTGGACAGGCTCTCAAGGTTACACCTTC. Amino acid sequence: CASRWTGSQGYTF.

The chain uses TRBV5-1 and TRBJ1-4; 8 bases fit TRBD1. Germline-derived CDR1 and CDR2 are SGHRS and YFSETQ. The CDR3 runs 14 residues. With 3 bases clipped from V and 4 bases from J, the junction kept 2 bases outside the gene matches. The CDR3 sequence is CASSSDRVNEKLFF. The CDR3 DNA is TGCGCCAGCAGCTCGGACAGGGTTAATGAAAAACTGTTTTTT.

This clone has a single count. This chain connects TRBV4-2 to TRBJ2-5, with 10 bases lining up with TRBD2. This CDR3 has 17 amino acids. With 4 bases clipped from V and 2 bases from J, the junction kept 10 bases outside the gene matches. From germline, CDR1 is LGHNA and CDR2 YNFKEQ. The CDR3 reads CASSLFTTSGSQETQYF. The CDR3 DNA is TGTGCCAGCAGCCTTTTCACGACTAGCGGGTCACAAGAGACCCAGTACTTC.

This chain connects TRBV7-2 to TRBJ1-1; unclear D gene. Germline values: CDR1 SGHTA, CDR2 FQGNSA. This CDR3 has 15 amino acids. With 2 bases removed from V and 5 bases from J, the gap between germline ends came to 15 bases. The CDR3 loop reads CASSLPLGWGTEAFF. The CDR3 DNA sequence: TGTGCCAGCAGCTTACCCCTCGGGTGGGGTACTGAAGCTTTCTTT.

The CDR3 DNA reads TGTGCCACCGGAGTCGAGGGGCCCCCCTACGAGCAGTACTTC. As protein: CATGVEGPPYEQYF. This chain connects TRBV28 to TRBJ2-7; perhaps D is TRBD1 or TRBD2 (5 bases each). Between the trimmed V and J ends, which lost 10 bases and 2 bases, there was a span of 18 bases. The CDR3 covers 14 residues. From germline, CDR1 is MDHEN and CDR2 SYDVKM.

The table lists this clone with a few counts. The V call is TRBV6-4, the J call TRBJ1-1; tentative D call: TRBD1 (5 bases). The CDR3 has 13 residues. V was cut by 5 bases and J by 0 bases, with 7 bases left in between. Germline V gene sequence: CDR1 MRHNA, CDR2 SNTAGT. The CDR3 is CASSSRVNTEAFF. The CDR3 nucleotides read TGTGCCAGCAGTTCCAGGGTGAACACTGAAGCTTTCTTT.

This chain connects TRBV21-1 to TRBJ2-5. TRBV21-1 is a pseudogene segment. This CDR3 is built from 11 residues. CDR3 nucleotide sequence: TGTGCCAGCAGCACCCAAGAGACCCAGTACTTC. Translated: CASSTQETQYF.

This clone has only a few counts. Mismatch with germline at one junction end may stem from a read error. The V and J genes are TRBV4-1 and TRBJ1-2; D not resolved. The CDR3 is 12 residues long. Germline loops: CDR1 MGHRA, CDR2 YSYEKL. CDR3 bases: TGTGCCAGCAGCTCCGGGCCGCATGGCTACACCTTC. Translating gives CASSSGPHGYTF.

The J gene is TRBJ2-2, the V gene TRBV11-2, with D possibly being TRBD1 or TRBD2 (5 bases each). V was clipped by 2 bases and J by 3 bases, with 10 bases between them. Germline values: CDR1 SGHAT, CDR2 FQNNGV. The CDR3 spans 15 residues. This chain's CDR3 is CASSLFGTDTGELFF. DNA for the CDR3: TGTGCCAGCAGCTTATTCGGGACGGACACCGGGGAGCTGTTTTTT.

The chain has TRBV28 and TRBJ2-2; D may match TRBD1 or TRBD2 (5 bases each). Germline V gene lookup returns CDR1 MDHEN and CDR2 SYDVKM. The V end lost 5 bases, the J end lost 0 bases, and 13 bases lay between the germline ends. This CDR3 has 16 residues. DNA for the CDR3: TGTGCCAGCAGTCCGCATGTGGGGGCGAACACCGGGGAGCTGTTTTTT. It specifies CASSPHVGANTGELFF.

This clone showed up just a few times. The chain is built from TRBV10-3 and TRBJ2-7, with 9 bases aligning to TRBD2. V shed 2 bases, J shed 7 bases, and the junction held 9 bases outside the gene matches. The CDR3 covers 15 residues. From germline, CDR1 is ENHRY and CDR2 SYGVKD. The CDR3 sequence: CAISERLAGEEEQYF. Written as DNA, the CDR3 is TGTGCCATCAGTGAGAGGTTAGCGGGGGAGGAAGAGCAGTACTTC.

This clone was counted a few times. The chain joins TRBV29-1 to TRBJ1-1, with D tentatively TRBD1 (6 bases). Trimming left V 4 bases short and J 6 bases short, with 6 bases between. The CDR3 extends over 10 amino acids. Germline V gene sequence: CDR1 SQVTM, CDR2 ANQGSEA. The CDR3 sequence: CSVGQAEAFF. The DNA for the CDR3 is TGCAGCGTTGGACAGGCTGAAGCTTTCTTT.

The chain carries TRBV10-2 and TRBJ1-1; the match to TRBD1 covers 7 bases. V lost 3 bases, J lost 0 bases, and 16 bases stayed unmatched. Germline V gene lookup returns CDR1 WSHSY and CDR2 SAAADI. The CDR3 loop spans 19 amino acids. CDR3 sequence: CASSDQIWGIGGLNTEAFF. The CDR3 DNA reads TGCGCCAGCAGTGACCAGATCTGGGGTATAGGGGGCTTGAACACTGAAGCTTTCTTT.

This clone was recorded only once. The chain uses TRBV11-2 and TRBJ2-7; the D is unclear. The CDR3 contains 15 residues. Germline V gene lookup returns CDR1 SGHAT and CDR2 FQNNGV. V lost 5 bases, J lost 3 bases, and 17 bases lay in between. The CDR3 coding sequence is TGTGCCAGCAGCCTAACACGGACGGTAATCTACGAGCAGTACTTC. It yields the protein CASSLTRTVIYEQYF. The variable domain in full, completed from reference TRBV11-2 and TRBJ2-7, reads EAGVAQSPRYKIIEKRQSVAFWCNPISGHATLYWYQQILGQGPKLLIQFQNNGVVDDSQLPKDRFSAERLKGVDSTLKIQPAKLEDSAVYLCASSLTRTVIYEQYFGPGTRLTVT.

The J gene is TRBJ2-1, the V gene TRBV5-1; 14 bases are a match to TRBD2. The CDR3 extends over 18 amino acids. J was trimmed by 3 bases and V by 2 bases; bases with no gene match: 7. CDR1 and CDR2 (germline): SGHRS, YFSETQ. The CDR3 protein is CASSFLGTSGGFYNEQFF. The DNA for the CDR3 is TGCGCCAGCAGCTTTCTAGGGACTAGCGGGGGCTTCTACAATGAGCAGTTCTTC.

J is TRBJ1-5 and V is TRBV30, with 7 nucleotides matching TRBD1. The ends lost 6 bases at V and 4 bases at J; junction bases unmatched: 6. The CDR3 is 13 residues long. Germline CDR1 is GTSNPN and CDR2 is SVGIG (reference sequence). Written as DNA, the CDR3 is TGTGCCTGTGACAGGGTGGGAAATCAGCCCCAGCATTTT. It translates to CACDRVGNQPQHF.

This chain links TRBV4-3 with TRBJ2-3; 9 positions match TRBD2. V lost 4 bases, J lost 10 bases, and 12 bases stayed unmatched. The CDR3 covers 15 residues. Germline values: CDR1 LGHNA, CDR2 YSLEER. Written as DNA, the CDR3 is TGCGCCAGCAGCCGGGCCGGTAGCGGGAGTCGGGCGCAGTATTTT. Translation gives CASSRAGSGSRAQYF.

This rearrangement joins TRBV25-1 to TRBJ1-1, with D possibly TRBD1 on 6 matching bases. Germline assignment: CDR1 MGHDK and CDR2 SYGVNS. Trimming took 5 bases from V and 4 from J, leaving 14 bases between them. CDR3 length: 14 residues. CDR3 nucleotides: TGTGCCAGCAGTAAACCGGGGGGGCGCACTGAAGCTTTCTTT. Translating gives CASSKPGGRTEAFF.

The rearrangement links TRBV5-1 to TRBJ2-5; TRBD2 matches at 12 bases. Looked up from germline, CDR1 is SGHRS and CDR2 is YFSETQ. This CDR3 contains 16 residues. V gave up 4 bases and J gave up 5 bases; unmatched junction bases: 9. CDR3 in DNA: TGCGCCAGCAGCATCCTCCTAGCGGGAGGGGAGGAGACCCAGTACTTC. Encoded protein: CASSILLAGGEETQYF.

The rearrangement joins TRBV7-9 to TRBJ2-1; D perhaps matches TRBD2 (6 bases). CDR1 and CDR2 (germline): SEHNR, FQNEAQ (reference sequence). The V end lost 11 bases, the J end lost 7 bases, and 15 bases lay between the germline ends. CDR3 length: 12 residues. This CDR3 reads CAQTGDLNEQFF. CDR3 coding DNA: TGTGCCCAAACGGGGGATTTGAATGAGCAGTTCTTC.

This sequence joins TRBV6-5 and TRBJ1-5; D gene unclear. Germline V gives CDR1 MNHEY, CDR2 SVGAGI. The CDR3 is 13 amino acids. Trimming removed 2 bases at V and 6 bases at J, with 8 bases between. The CDR3 DNA is TGTGCCAGCAGTTACAGGGCTGCTCAGCCCCAGCATTTT. Translating it yields CASSYRAAQPQHF.

In DNA form, the CDR3 reads TGTGCCAGCAGCTTAGCCACAGATACGCAGTATTTT. Translating gives CASSLATDTQYF. This chain connects TRBV9 to TRBJ2-3; no reliable D call. The CDR3 loop spans 12 amino acids. Trimming took off 4 bases at V and 2 bases at J, with 5 bases between the two ends. CDR1 SGDLS and CDR2 YYNGEE come from the germline V gene.

The chain uses TRBV27 and TRBJ1-6; D is possibly TRBD1 (6 bases). CDR1 is MNHEY and CDR2 is SMNVEV in the germline V gene (reference sequence). This CDR3 comprises 15 residues. V lost 2 bases and J 7 bases, leaving 12 bases between the germline ends. DNA for the CDR3: TGTGCCAGCAGTTTAATGGGGGCGAGGAATTCACCCCTCCACTTT. The encoded protein is CASSLMGARNSPLHF.

Only one count was recorded for this clone. The sample carries other DNA sequences with the same CDR3. The chain is built from TRBV25-1 and TRBJ1-4; D might be TRBD1 (5 bases). The germline V gene has CDR1 MGHDK and CDR2 SYGVNS. Trimming stripped 4 bases from V and 5 bases from J, with 11 bases between. This CDR3 spans 14 amino acids. CDR3 bases: TGTGCCAGCAGTGGGGGCGGGGGAAATGAAAAACTGTTTTTT. Its protein is CASSGGGGNEKLFF.